The rows below give T cell receptor beta chains drawn from one sample of a study of human T cells and chemical hapten exposure. TCRdb redid the calling of the RACE reads with MiXCR, one entry per CDR3 protein. The table records over 85,000 distinct CDR3 sequences, 12% of them present only once. This specimen was whole blood, taken in connection with sensitization to the hapten diphenylcyclopropenone (DPC). Receptors originate from a woman in her thirties or forties with alopecia areata. Some clones in this sample may be carry-over from other donors' samples. Each CDR3 is given with its conserved first and last residue. Each record gives: D gene, V gene, CDR3 protein. A D gene is named only where the DNA matches it firmly.

.	TRBV7-3	CASSLTMTAYNEQFF
TRBD1	TRBV7-3	CARQGVATAGCNQPQHF
.	TRBV7-9	CASRSTSMNTEAFF
TRBD2	TRBV20-1	CSARDGGDPREEQYF
.	TRBV7-2	CASSLGSVDYEQYF
.	TRBV29-1	CSVAGQGGIQYF
.	TRBV18	CASSPRERVSNQPQHF
.	TRBV14	CASSQDLGYTEAFF
.	TRBV6-6	CASSLLRETQYF
.	TRBV20-1	CSASGPRTLHF
.	TRBV7-8	CASSLRTRGETQYF
TRBD2	TRBV11-2	CASSLSNGRPGDGELFF
TRBD1	TRBV5-1	CASSSTGGAYNEQFF
TRBD2	TRBV6-6	CASRSGLAGTYEQYF
.	TRBV11-2	CASSLFKGERFYEQYF
.	TRBV6-5	CASREGGLSSYEQYF
TRBD2	TRBV11-2	CASSLGVLAGGPYNEQFF
.	TRBV28	CASSGRSSYNEQFF
.	TRBV6-5	CASTRGWAPDSFYGYTF
.	TRBV7-2	CASSKQDSQGETQYF
.	TRBV3-1	CASSLLGEQFF
TRBD1	TRBV29-1	CSVCRDRVSPQHF
.	TRBV27	CASSLSAGNTGELFF
.	TRBV6-1	CASSEARGGNQPQHF
.	TRBV30	CAWSASSYEQYF
TRBD2	TRBV3-1	CASSQPSGSSYEQYF
.	TRBV29-1	CSVVASGGANVLTF
.	TRBV7-9	CASSASPPGDEKLFF
.	TRBV28	CASRPTEGSYNSPLHF
.	TRBV29-1	CSVRTGTDTQYF
TRBD1	TRBV27	CASSLEGQGTNEQYF
.	TRBV29-1	CSAGTPPYGYTF
.	TRBV6-2/TRBV6-3	CASSWGLMNTEAFF
.	TRBV4-1	CASSQAGGLNSPLHF
.	TRBV6-5	CASSRVPSGANVLTF
.	TRBV28	CASSPGGYTDTQYF
TRBD1	TRBV9	CASSATGTGSTRGYEQYF
.	TRBV29-1	CSVALRETQYF
TRBD2	TRBV5-4	CASSLASSGRGYNEQFF
TRBD2	TRBV19	CASSMSASGRAPNTGELFF
.	TRBV5-1	CASSLTGQSNQPQHF
.	TRBV5-8	CASSLVGSPYGYTF
.	TRBV29-1	CSVEVYSGYTF
TRBD1	TRBV25-1	CASSEHGTVPYEQYF
.	TRBV20-1	CSAGGFAGAGETQYF
.	TRBV6-2/TRBV6-3	CASSYSRQGSGYTF
TRBD2	TRBV27	CASSAGTSGTSYEQYF
.	TRBV27	CASQFNREGEQYF
.	TRBV18	CASSQGENTEAFF
.	TRBV4-3	CASSQEAAGPNQYF
.	TRBV7-9	CASSLGDVRTAEAFF
TRBD1	TRBV25-1	CASSSRGQGADTQYF
TRBD2	TRBV7-2	CASRHSSGGETYEQYF
.	TRBV5-1	CASSPWGETQYF
.	TRBV19	CASSIDSGGNTEAFF
.	TRBV4-1	CASSPGNSPRTQYF
.	TRBV28	CASSLQDRYGYTF